Sequencing of this T cell receptor (beta chain) was carried out in a study of neoadjuvant anti-PD-1 for oral cavity cancer. Study information: Patients without progression received a fourth nivolumab dose around day 43, then surgical resection on days 50-56.

Patients had newly diagnosed, untreated stage II-IVA oral cavity squamous cell carcinoma. The patients had HPV-negative, locally advanced oral cavity squamous cell carcinoma. Study-wide results and limits: Higher pretreatment blood Treg/Th17 ratios correlated with higher pretreatment blood and lower post-treatment tumor TCRbeta clonality.

Trimming removed 2 bases from V and 5 bases from J, with 18 bases in between. Germline values: CDR1 SNHLY, CDR2 FYNNEI. This CDR3 has 16 residues. Notes on this clone: Its matching antigen is unknown.

The method was immunoSEQ multiplex PCR; TCRdb's version includes in-frame clones alone and lacks a portion of them. The table records approximately 37,000 clones, around 87% of them present only once. V and J are TRBV2 and TRBJ1-2, with D possibly being TRBD1 (6 bases). This clonotype originated in a person between 35 and 79 years old with oral cavity squamous cell carcinoma. The sample consisted of PBMCs, taken before nivolumab (anti-PD-1) treatment. The CDR3 DNA follows: TGTGCCAGCAGTGAAACTTCGGGACATGAAAGTTATGGCTACACCTTC. Protein product: CASSETSGHESYGYTF.